This paragraph covers one T cell receptor (beta chain) sequence. Antigen: not known. These data are taken from a study of OX40 agonist ivuxolimab in advanced cancers. In the study overall: The eligibility criteria allowed prior anti-PD-1, anti-PD-L1 or anti-CTLA-4 therapy, and approximately 38% had some. Study-level points and caveats: Doses of 0.1 to 3.0 mg/kg were accompanied by clonal expansion of CD4+ and CD8+ blood T cells by week 6.

Here immunoSEQ multiplex PCR was the method, and the copy in TCRdb shows in-frame clones only, minus some. The repertoire holds roughly 13,000 clones, with roughly three quarters as singletons. CDR1 MNHEY and CDR2 SMNVEV come from the germline V gene (reference sequence). Losses at the gene ends were 2 bases for V and 0 bases for J; bases not matched to a gene: 0. This CDR3 contains 14 residues. The chain links TRBV27 to TRBJ2-7; 8 positions match TRBD1. This TCR came from an adult with an advanced solid tumor such as melanoma, head and neck, liver or kidney cancer. Sequences were derived from CD4+ or CD8+ T cells sorted from blood, sampled in a trial of the OX40 agonist ivuxolimab. CDR3 bases: TGTGCCAGCAGTTTAGACAGGGGCTCCTACGAGCAGTACTTC. Protein product: CASSLDRGSYEQYF.